Below are 19 T cell receptor beta chains sequenced from a single sample in a study of immune evolution from preneoplasia to lung adenocarcinoma. Measured with immunoSEQ multiplex PCR; TCRdb has only the in-frame clones, and not every one. The sample records about 6,500 clones, about 80% being singletons. The source material was FFPE lung adenocarcinoma in situ tissue. The receptors were sampled from a donor of 70 years or more with lung adenocarcinoma.

The table lists this clone with a few counts. V usage is TRBV6-5 and J usage is TRBJ2-1, with 13 bases identical to TRBD2. Germline V gene data show CDR1 as MNHEY and CDR2 as SVGAGI. This CDR3 is 15 amino acids long. Losses at the gene ends were 7 bases for V and 7 bases for J; bases not matched to a gene: 7. This CDR3 is CASNRGTSGENEQFF. The CDR3 nucleotides are TGTGCCAGCAACAGGGGGACTAGCGGGGAGAATGAGCAGTTCTTC.

The chain is built from TRBV19 and TRBJ1-6; D might be TRBD1 (6 bases). The germline CDR1 and CDR2 sequences are LNHDA and SQIVND (reference sequence). Trimming took 4 bases from V and 7 from J, leaving 11 bases between them. The CDR3 spans 14 residues. The CDR3 loop reads CASSKDRKNSPLHF. CDR3 bases: TGTGCCAGTAGTAAAGACAGGAAGAATTCACCCCTCCACTTT.

This clone has more than one count but fewer than ten. The chain uses TRBV27 and TRBJ2-6; 7 nucleotides align to TRBD1. The CDR3 covers 16 residues. Per germline, CDR1 MNHEY and CDR2 SMNVEV (reference sequence). V trimming: 6 bases; J trimming: 0 bases; junction bases outside the gene matches: 5. The CDR3 DNA reads as TGTGCCAGCAGAAGGACAGGTACCTCTGGGGCCAACGTCCTGACTTTC. Translation gives CASRRTGTSGANVLTF.

The chain has TRBV14 and TRBJ2-1, with D hard to call. The V end was cut by 1 base, the J end by 10 bases, with 8 bases between. The germline CDR1 and CDR2 sequences are SGHDN and FVKESK. The CDR3 has 12 amino acids. CDR3 coding DNA: TGTGCCAGCAGCCAAGGGTTGCAGGAGCAGTTCTTC. Its protein is CASSQGLQEQFF.

The V call is TRBV16, the J call TRBJ2-1; 13 bases fit TRBD2. Germline V gene data show CDR1 as KGHSY and CDR2 as FQNENV. The V segment lost 6 bases and the J segment 8 bases; nucleotides outside the gene matches: 10. This CDR3 has 16 residues. CDR3 amino acids: CASSPWTSGSTHEQFF. In DNA form, the CDR3 reads TGTGCCAGCAGTCCTTGGACTAGCGGGAGTACCCATGAGCAGTTCTTC.

Here the CDR3 reads CASSLGRAQGDGYTF. The CDR3 DNA reads TGTGCCAGCAGCTTAGGCCGGGCCCAAGGGGATGGCTACACCTTC. V gene TRBV11-2 combines with J gene TRBJ1-2; a weak D match, TRBD1 (5 bases). Germline V gene lookup returns CDR1 SGHAT and CDR2 FQNNGV. This CDR3 spans 15 amino acids. With 1 base removed from V and 6 bases from J, the gap between germline ends came to 15 bases.

The chain carries TRBV5-1 and TRBJ2-5; D not certain. Trimming removed 4 bases from V and 1 base from J, with 11 bases in between. The CDR3 consists of 14 residues. The germline CDR1 and CDR2 sequences are SGHRS and YFSETQ. In nucleotides, the CDR3 is TGCGCCAGCAGCATCGACATTGTCCAAGAGACCCAGTACTTC. As protein: CASSIDIVQETQYF.

The chain joins TRBV29-1 to TRBJ1-4; D remains ambiguous. V lost 3 bases to trimming and J lost 8 bases, with 13 bases between them. Germline CDR1 reads SQVTM; CDR2 reads ANQGSEA. CDR3 length: 13 amino acids. The CDR3 protein is CSVDIRGGEKLFF. In DNA, the CDR3 is TGCAGCGTTGATATACGGGGTGGAGAAAAACTGTTTTTT.

J is TRBJ2-3 and V is TRBV30, with 7 bases matching TRBD2. The CDR3 has 15 amino acids. Losses at the gene ends were 4 bases for V and 0 bases for J; bases not matched to a gene: 7. CDR1 is GTSNPN and CDR2 is SVGIG in the germline V gene (reference sequence). CDR3 in DNA: TGTGCCTGGACCCGGGGTAGCGGGAGCACAGATACGCAGTATTTT. It specifies CAWTRGSGSTDTQYF.

J is TRBJ1-1 and V is TRBV4-1; TRBD1 might be the D (5 bases). This CDR3 contains 12 residues. V lost 4 bases, J lost 6 bases, and 9 bases lay in between. The germline gives CDR1 MGHRA, CDR2 YSYEKL. CDR3 in DNA: TGCGCCAGCAGCCCAGCACAGGCTGAAGCTTTCTTT. Protein: CASSPAQAEAFF.

The V call is TRBV13, the J call TRBJ2-3; 8 positions match TRBD2. Germline V gene sequence: CDR1 PRHDT, CDR2 FYEKMQ (reference sequence). This CDR3 is 15 amino acids long. V shed 1 base and J 9 bases; nucleotides not matched to a gene: 9. The CDR3, as DNA: TGTGCCAGCAGCTTAGCCACTAGCGGTACGGTAACGCAGTATTTT. This codes for CASSLATSGTVTQYF.

The CDR3 region is CARSSYREKAYEQYF. Here the CDR3 DNA reads TGTGCCAGAAGCTCGTACCGGGAGAAAGCCTACGAGCAGTACTTC. The chain carries TRBV5-3 and TRBJ2-7; D might be TRBD2 (6 bases). TRBV5-3 has ORF status, its function being uncertain. The CDR3 loop spans 15 amino acids. Between the trimmed V and J ends, which lost 3 bases and 2 bases, there was a span of 15 bases.

The chain carries TRBV6-5 and TRBJ1-5, with 10 positions matching TRBD1. Germline V CDR1 and CDR2: MNHEY, SVGAGI. There are 15 residues in the CDR3. The junction had 4 bases not matched to a gene; V was cut back by 4 bases and J by 4 bases. The CDR3 nucleotides read TGTGCCAGCAGTTTAGGACAGGGGGGTAATCAGCCCCAGCATTTT. Residues: CASSLGQGGNQPQHF.

The chain uses TRBV5-4 and TRBJ1-1; D ambiguous. Germline V gene sequence: CDR1 SGHNT, CDR2 YYREEE (reference sequence). The CDR3 covers 16 residues. V gave up 4 bases and J gave up 0 bases, with 16 bases separating them. CDR3 amino acids: CASSHQMTAMNTEAFF. The DNA of the CDR3 is TGTGCCAGCAGCCACCAAATGACGGCAATGAACACTGAAGCTTTCTTT.

This chain joins TRBV7-2 and TRBJ1-1; TRBD1 is a possible D gene (6 bases). V lost 5 bases and J lost 5, with 15 bases in between. The CDR3 covers 14 residues. Germline assignment: CDR1 SGHTA and CDR2 FQGNSA. The CDR3 spells CASSRGGLKTEAFF. In DNA form, the CDR3 reads TGTGCCAGCAGCCGAGGGGGGCTTAAGACTGAAGCTTTCTTT.

This sequence joins TRBV5-5 and TRBJ1-2, with D unclear. Trimming pared 4 bases from V and 5 bases from J, leaving 12 bases between. The CDR3 is 13 amino acids. Per germline, CDR1 SGHKS and CDR2 YYEKEE (reference sequence). The CDR3 loop reads CASSPTLKYGYTF. CDR3 DNA sequence: TGTGCCAGCAGCCCTACCCTGAAATATGGCTACACCTTC.

The chain is built from TRBV2 and TRBJ1-1; D not resolved. Germline V lookup: CDR1 SNHLY, CDR2 FYNNEI. Between the trimmed V and J ends, which lost 6 bases and 4 bases, there was a span of 18 bases. The CDR3 is 15 amino acids. CDR3 DNA: TGTGCCAGCAGAGGGCCGACACGAATGAGCACTGAAGCTTTCTTT. It is translated as CASRGPTRMSTEAFF.

The rearrangement uses TRBV2 and TRBJ2-3; D remains ambiguous. The CDR3 loop spans 12 amino acids. The germline V gene has CDR1 SNHLY and CDR2 FYNNEI. V dropped 6 bases and J dropped 4 bases, with 8 bases sitting between them. CDR3 amino acids: CASRRSPDTQYF. The CDR3 region has the DNA TGTGCCAGCAGGAGGTCCCCAGATACGCAGTATTTT.

This clone was counted between two and nine times. This chain uses TRBV10-3 with TRBJ2-7, with a tentative D call TRBD2 (7 bases). Deletions cut 6 bases from V and 5 bases from J, with 20 bases between. The CDR3 sequence is 15 residues long. Germline CDR1 is ENHRY and CDR2 is SYGVKD. The CDR3 is CAIRGAGATVHEQYF. The CDR3 nucleotides read TGTGCCATCAGGGGCGCGGGGGCAACAGTCCACGAGCAGTACTTC.